These 18 T cell receptor beta chains were all obtained from the same sample, sequenced in a study of T cells after yellow fever vaccination. MiXCR was run by TCRdb on the 5' RACE reads, yielding one entry per CDR3 protein. This sample has 95,000 to 150,000 distinct CDR3 sequences, with 6% to 8% found just once. The source material was CD4+ T cells sorted from PBMCs, sampled approximately 11 days after the first yellow fever vaccination. These receptors were collected from a man aged 18 to 35 who received the YFV17D yellow fever vaccine.

This clonotype has just a few counts. The rearrangement joins TRBV18 to TRBJ1-2; TRBD1 agrees at 10 bases. Germline assignment: CDR1 KGHSH and CDR2 LQKENI. J gave up 5 bases and V 3 bases, and 12 bases lay outside the gene matches. The CDR3 loop spans 17 amino acids. The CDR3 sequence is CASSPVTGGAGSYGYTF. The CDR3 region has the DNA TGTGCCAGCTCACCCGTGACAGGGGGCGCGGGTTCTTATGGCTACACCTTC. The whole variable domain, remainder taken from reference TRBV18 and TRBJ1-2, is NAGVMQNPRHLVRRRGQEARLRCSPMKGHSHVYWYRQLPEEGLKFMVYLQKENIIDESGMPKERFSAEFPKEGPSILRIQQVVRGDSAAYFCASSPVTGGAGSYGYTFGSGTRLTVV.

This clonotype was seen only a few times. The rearrangement joins TRBV12-5 to TRBJ1-1; possibly TRBD1 for D (5 bases). This CDR3 comprises 15 residues. CDR1 and CDR2 (germline): LGHNT, FRNRAP. Trimming removed 7 bases at V and 3 bases at J, with 18 bases between. CDR3 sequence reads: CASARGWGKDTEAFF. For the CDR3, the DNA is TGTGCTAGTGCCCGGGGGTGGGGTAAGGACACTGAAGCTTTCTTT.

This clonotype was detected a few times. The chain joins TRBV29-1 to TRBJ2-7; either TRBD1 or TRBD2 may fit D (6 bases each). V lost 2 bases to trimming and J lost 2 bases, with 22 bases between them. The germline gives CDR1 SQVTM, CDR2 ANQGSEA. The CDR3 runs to 17 residues. This CDR3 is CSVERGEQGNRTYEQYV. CDR3 coding DNA: TGCAGCGTTGAAAGGGGGGAACAGGGTAATAGGACCTACGAGCAGTACGTC.

This clonotype has only a few counts. The chain combines TRBV9 with TRBJ2-3; no clear D gene. The CDR3 spans 14 residues. The ends were cut back, 3 bases at V and 8 bases at J, with 16 bases in the middle. Germline CDR1 reads SGDLS; CDR2 reads YYNGEE. CDR3 protein: CASSAPTPQSTQYF. The CDR3, as DNA: TGTGCCAGCAGCGCGCCCACCCCTCAGTCTACGCAGTATTTT.

The chain uses TRBV11-2 and TRBJ1-1; no clear D. The CDR3 has 14 amino acids. V was shortened by 3 bases and J by 4 bases, with 12 bases between the two germline ends. Germline CDR1 is SGHAT and CDR2 is FQNNGV. CDR3 loop: CASSFTEESTEAFF. As DNA, the CDR3 is TGTGCCAGCAGCTTCACCGAAGAGAGCACTGAAGCTTTCTTT.

This clonotype was seen a few times. V and J are TRBV6-2 or TRBV6-3 and TRBJ1-5; D is ambiguous. V dropped 4 bases and J dropped 11 bases, with 15 bases sitting between them. The CDR3 runs 13 residues. Germline V lookup: CDR1 MNHEY, CDR2 SVGEGT. CDR3 in amino acids: CASSSDGPTAQHF. CDR3 in DNA: TGTGCCAGCAGTTCTGACGGCCCCACGGCCCAGCATTTT.

This clonotype appeared many times. V is TRBV3-1 and J is TRBJ2-2, with a tentative D call TRBD1 (5 bases). Trimming cost V 4 bases and J 7 bases, with 7 bases left between them. The CDR3 consists of 12 residues. The germline gives CDR1 LGHDT, CDR2 YNNKEL (reference sequence). The CDR3 loop is CASSLRVGELFF. In DNA form, the CDR3 reads TGTGCCAGCAGCCTCAGGGTCGGGGAGCTGTTTTTT.

This clonotype has at least ten counts. CDR3 protein: CSARERGGTDTQYF. For the CDR3, the DNA is TGCAGTGCTAGGGAGCGGGGAGGCACAGATACGCAGTATTTT. V is TRBV20-1 and J is TRBJ2-3; 7 positions match TRBD2. There are 14 residues in the CDR3. Per germline, CDR1 DFQATT and CDR2 SNEGSKA (reference sequence). After removal of 3 bases from V and 1 base from J, the junction contained 4 bases not matched to a gene.

This clonotype was observed at least ten times. The chain links TRBV5-1 to TRBJ1-1; D uncertain. The ends were cut back, 4 bases at V and 3 bases at J, with 13 bases in the middle. The CDR3 covers 14 residues. Germline lookup yields CDR1 SGHRS and CDR2 YFSETQ. The CDR3 DNA is TGCGCCAGCAGCCCCGCTGACGGCCACACTGAAGCTTTCTTT. This sequence encodes CASSPADGHTEAFF.

J is TRBJ1-5 and V is TRBV4-1; D remains unclear. This CDR3 is 18 amino acids long. The V end was cut by 0 bases, the J end by 2 bases, with 17 bases between. Germline loops: CDR1 MGHRA, CDR2 YSYEKL. This CDR3 is CASSQDGRGPAGNQPQHF. CDR3 nucleotides: TGCGCCAGCAGCCAAGATGGTAGAGGGCCCGCCGGCAATCAGCCCCAGCATTTT.

In this sample, this clonotype turned up a few times. The rearrangement uses TRBV7-2 and TRBJ2-5; no definite D call. The germline V gene encodes CDR1 SGHTA and CDR2 FQGNSA. The CDR3 spans 13 residues. Trimming left V 3 bases short and J 7 bases short, with 12 bases between. CDR3 sequence (DNA): TGTGCCAGCAGCTTGGTGACTGTCGGGACCCAGTACTTC. Its protein is CASSLVTVGTQYF. The variable domain in full, with the rest retrieved from reference TRBV7-2 and TRBJ2-5, is GAGVSQSPSNKVTEKGKDVELRCDPISGHTALYWYRQSLGQGLEFLIYFQGNSAPDKSGLPSDRFSAERTGGSVSTLTIQRTQQEDSAVYLCASSLVTVGTQYFGPGTRLLVL.

In regard to this clonotype: This may come from a read error, since a much larger clone is one base off. The chain is built from TRBV28 and TRBJ1-4; D call uncertain. Germline V gene sequence: CDR1 MDHEN, CDR2 SYDVKM. CDR3 length: 11 residues. The CDR3 loop reads CASGNNEELFF. In DNA, the CDR3 is TGTGCCAGCGGGAACAATGAAGAACTGTTTTTT.

This clonotype was seen at least ten times. The chain couples TRBV7-2 to TRBJ2-1; 11 nucleotides agree with TRBD2. Looked up from germline, CDR1 is SGHTA and CDR2 is FQGNSA. This CDR3 comprises 15 residues. V lost 5 bases and J lost 4; bases outside the gene matches: 4. The CDR3 protein is CASSRSGGAYNEQFF. CDR3 nucleotides: TGTGCCAGCAGCCGTAGCGGGGGGGCTTACAATGAGCAGTTCTTC. The whole variable domain, remainder taken from reference TRBV7-2 and TRBJ2-1, is GAGVSQSPSNKVTEKGKDVELRCDPISGHTALYWYRQSLGQGLEFLIYFQGNSAPDKSGLPSDRFSAERTGGSVSTLTIQRTQQEDSAVYLCASSRSGGAYNEQFFGPGTRLTVL.

This clonotype was detected many times. The chain links TRBV9 to TRBJ2-2; D uncertain. Germline V lookup: CDR1 SGDLS, CDR2 YYNGEE. The CDR3 is 13 amino acids. V was shortened by 4 bases and J by 7 bases, with 11 bases between the two germline ends. The CDR3 is CASSSRVFGELFF. CDR3 sequence (DNA): TGTGCCAGCAGCTCTCGGGTCTTCGGGGAGCTGTTTTTT. The complete variable domain, with remaining parts taken from reference TRBV9 and TRBJ2-2, reads DSGVTQTPKHLITATGQRVTLRCSPRSGDLSVYWYQQSLDQGLQFLIQYYNGEERAKGNILERFSAQQFPDLHSELNLSSLELGDSALYFCASSSRVFGELFFGEGSRLTVL.

Many counts were recorded for this clonotype. The V call is TRBV4-3, the J call TRBJ1-6; possible D gene TRBD1, 5 bases. This CDR3 is 15 amino acids long. The V gene lost 1 base and the J gene lost 7 bases, with 11 bases spanning the gap. CDR1 LGHNA and CDR2 YSLEER come from the germline V gene. CDR3 amino acids: CASSQVLGQNSPLHF. DNA of the CDR3: TGCGCCAGCAGCCAAGTTCTGGGGCAGAATTCACCCCTCCACTTT.

This clonotype was found many times. This sequence joins TRBV6-5 and TRBJ1-3, with TRBD1 identical over 7 bases. The V gene's germline CDR1 is MNHEY and CDR2 SVGAGI. After removal of 6 bases from V and 0 bases from J, the junction contained 8 bases not matched to a gene. The CDR3 sequence is 16 residues long. The CDR3 bases are TGTGCCAGCAGCCGGGACAGTTTCGCCTCTGGAAACACCATATATTTT. Its protein product is CASSRDSFASGNTIYF.

A few counts support this clonotype. This rearrangement joins TRBV29-1 to TRBJ1-2; the D gene is possibly TRBD1 (5 bases). V gave up 7 bases and J gave up 2 bases, with 8 bases separating them. CDR3 length: 11 residues. Germline loops: CDR1 SQVTM, CDR2 ANQGSEA. CDR3 nucleotides: TGCAGCGCGACAGAGAACTATGGCTACACCTTC. It is translated as CSATENYGYTF. Full variable domain (outside the CDR3, taken from reference TRBV29-1 and TRBJ1-2): SAVISQKPSRDICQRGTSLTIQCQVDSQVTMMFWYRQQPGQSLTLIATANQGSEATYESGFVIDKFPISRPNLTFSTLTVSNMSPEDSSIYLCSATENYGYTFGSGTRLTVV.

This clonotype was detected ten times or more. The chain employs TRBV5-1 and TRBJ2-3, with D uncertain. The length of the CDR3 is 14 residues. Trimming shortened V by 0 bases and J by 5 bases, and 10 bases separated the two germline ends. The germline V gene has CDR1 SGHRS and CDR2 YFSETQ. In DNA, the CDR3 is TGCGCCAGCAGCTTGGGCAACCCACGAGATACGCAGTATTTT. This sequence encodes CASSLGNPRDTQYF.